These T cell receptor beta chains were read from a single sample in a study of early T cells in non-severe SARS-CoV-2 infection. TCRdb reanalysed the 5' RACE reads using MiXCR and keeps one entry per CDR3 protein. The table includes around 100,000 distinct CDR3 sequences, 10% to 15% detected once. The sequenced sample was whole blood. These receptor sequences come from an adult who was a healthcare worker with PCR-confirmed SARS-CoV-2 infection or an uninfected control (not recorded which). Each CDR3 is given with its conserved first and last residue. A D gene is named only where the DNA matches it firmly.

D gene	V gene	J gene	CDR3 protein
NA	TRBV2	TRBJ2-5	CASSELGTEVTQYF
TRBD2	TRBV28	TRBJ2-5	CASSLAGGVPETQYF
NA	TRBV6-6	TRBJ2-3	CASSSGVRRDTQYF
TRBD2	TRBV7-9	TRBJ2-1	CASSPSSGSPGEQFF
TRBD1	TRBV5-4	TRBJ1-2	CASSPDRLGYTF
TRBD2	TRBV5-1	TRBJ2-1	CASSPPGLAVSSYNEQFF
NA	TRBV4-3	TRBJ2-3	CASSQEGKKGKRSTDTQYF
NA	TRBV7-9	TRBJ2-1	CASSLVTGGEQFF
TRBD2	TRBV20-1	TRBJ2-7	CSASYGREQYF
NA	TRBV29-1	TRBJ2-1	CSVSRQRLYNEQFF
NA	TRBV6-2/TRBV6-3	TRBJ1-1	CASSLRGGANTEAFF
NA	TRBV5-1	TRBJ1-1	CASSLGTQQNTEAFF
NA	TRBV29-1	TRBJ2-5	CSVEGPSGETQYF
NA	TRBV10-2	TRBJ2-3	CASSDSTQYF
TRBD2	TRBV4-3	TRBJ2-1	CASSQELLAGVEQFF
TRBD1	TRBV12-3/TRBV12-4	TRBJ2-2	CASRQGKNTGELFF
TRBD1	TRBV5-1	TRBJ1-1	CASRATGGISGTEAFF
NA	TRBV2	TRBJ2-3	CASAADGSQYF
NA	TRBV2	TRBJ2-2	CASSETANTGELFF
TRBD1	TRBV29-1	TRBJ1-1	CSVEGIRDRGVAFF
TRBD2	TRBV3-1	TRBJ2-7	CASSQDLASGLIEQYF
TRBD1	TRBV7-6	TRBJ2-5	CASSENVGTEETQYF
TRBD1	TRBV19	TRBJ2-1	CASSISRQGGFEQFF
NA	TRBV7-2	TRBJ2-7	CASSLASRSYEQYF
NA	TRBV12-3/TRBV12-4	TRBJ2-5	CASSFAAGRQETQYF
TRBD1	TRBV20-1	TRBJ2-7	CSASEQGTISYEQYF